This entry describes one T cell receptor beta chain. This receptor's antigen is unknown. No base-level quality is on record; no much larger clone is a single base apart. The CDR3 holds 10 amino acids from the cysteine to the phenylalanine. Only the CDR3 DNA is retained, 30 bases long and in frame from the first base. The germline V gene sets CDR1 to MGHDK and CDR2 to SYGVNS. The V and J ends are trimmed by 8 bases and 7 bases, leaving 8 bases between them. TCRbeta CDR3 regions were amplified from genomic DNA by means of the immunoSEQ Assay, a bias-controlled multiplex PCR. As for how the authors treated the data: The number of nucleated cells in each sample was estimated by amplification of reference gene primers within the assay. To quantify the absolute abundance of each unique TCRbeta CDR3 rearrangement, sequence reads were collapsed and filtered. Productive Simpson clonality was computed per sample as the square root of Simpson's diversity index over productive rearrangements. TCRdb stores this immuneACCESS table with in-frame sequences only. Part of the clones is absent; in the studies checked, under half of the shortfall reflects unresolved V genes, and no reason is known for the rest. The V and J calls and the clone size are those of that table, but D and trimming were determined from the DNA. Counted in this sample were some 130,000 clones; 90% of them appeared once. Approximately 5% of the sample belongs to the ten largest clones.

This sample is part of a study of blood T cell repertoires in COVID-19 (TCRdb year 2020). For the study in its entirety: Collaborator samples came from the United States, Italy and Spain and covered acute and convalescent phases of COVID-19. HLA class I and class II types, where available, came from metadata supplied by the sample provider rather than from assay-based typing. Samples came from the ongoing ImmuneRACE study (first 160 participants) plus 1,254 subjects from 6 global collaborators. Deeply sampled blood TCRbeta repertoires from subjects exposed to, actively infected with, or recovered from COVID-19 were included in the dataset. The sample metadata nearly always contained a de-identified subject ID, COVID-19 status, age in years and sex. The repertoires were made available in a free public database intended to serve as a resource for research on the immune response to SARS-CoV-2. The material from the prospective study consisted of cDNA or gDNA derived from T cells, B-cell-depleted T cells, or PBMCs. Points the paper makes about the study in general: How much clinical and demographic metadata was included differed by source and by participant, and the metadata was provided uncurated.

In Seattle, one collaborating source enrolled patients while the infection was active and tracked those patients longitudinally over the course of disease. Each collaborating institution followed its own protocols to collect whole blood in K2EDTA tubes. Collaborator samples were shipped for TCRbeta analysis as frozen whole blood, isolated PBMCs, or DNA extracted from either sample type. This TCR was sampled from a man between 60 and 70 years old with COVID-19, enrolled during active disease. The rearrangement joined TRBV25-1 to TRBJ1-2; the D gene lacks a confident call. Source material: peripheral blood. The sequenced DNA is TGTGCCAGCGCGAACAGTGGCTACACCTTC. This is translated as CASANSGYTF.